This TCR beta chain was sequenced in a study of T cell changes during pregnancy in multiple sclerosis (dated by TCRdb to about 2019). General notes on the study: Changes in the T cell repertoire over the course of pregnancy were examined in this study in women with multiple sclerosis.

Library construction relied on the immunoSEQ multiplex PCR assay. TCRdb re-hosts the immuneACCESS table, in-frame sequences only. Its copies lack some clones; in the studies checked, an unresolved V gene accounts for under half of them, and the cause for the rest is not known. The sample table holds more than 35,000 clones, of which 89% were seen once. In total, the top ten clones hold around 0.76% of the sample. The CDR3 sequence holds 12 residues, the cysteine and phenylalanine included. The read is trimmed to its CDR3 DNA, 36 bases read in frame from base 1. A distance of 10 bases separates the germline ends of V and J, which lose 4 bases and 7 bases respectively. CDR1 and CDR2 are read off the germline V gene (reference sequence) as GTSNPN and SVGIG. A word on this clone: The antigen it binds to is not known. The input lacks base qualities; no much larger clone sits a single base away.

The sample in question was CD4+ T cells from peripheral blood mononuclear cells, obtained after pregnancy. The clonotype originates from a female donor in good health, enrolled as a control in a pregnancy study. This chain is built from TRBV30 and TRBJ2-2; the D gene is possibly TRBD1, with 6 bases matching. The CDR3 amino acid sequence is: CAWTGEYGELFF. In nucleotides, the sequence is TGTGCCTGGACAGGGGAGTACGGGGAGCTGTTTTTT.